This passage covers 26 T cell receptor beta chains from one sample sequenced in a study of blood T cell repertoires in COVID-19. TCRdb keeps only in-frame clones here, not all; method: immunoSEQ multiplex PCR. The sample consists of around 68,000 clones, 87% of them appearing once. Sequenced sample: peripheral blood. Receptors were obtained from a woman aged 45-60 years with acute or convalescent COVID-19.

V gene TRBV19 combines with J gene TRBJ1-4, with D perhaps TRBD1 (6 bases). The CDR3 length is 14 residues. The germline V gene has CDR1 LNHDA and CDR2 SQIVND (reference sequence). The V end was cut by 7 bases, the J end by 7 bases, with 16 bases between. The CDR3 DNA is TGTGCCAGTATAGAGACAGGAAGGAGTGAAAAACTGTTTTTT. Protein product: CASIETGRSEKLFF.

The genes are TRBV7-9 and TRBJ2-1; 7 bases agree with TRBD1. V dropped 2 bases and J dropped 8; count of bases not matched to a gene: 3. CDR1 and CDR2 from the germline V gene are SEHNR and FQNEAQ (reference sequence). The CDR3 is 13 residues long. The CDR3 sequence: CASSLTGAHEQFF. The CDR3 DNA follows: TGTGCCAGCAGCTTAACAGGGGCCCATGAGCAGTTCTTC.

V and J are TRBV30 and TRBJ1-5, with D perhaps matching TRBD1 (5 bases). Germline V lookup: CDR1 GTSNPN, CDR2 SVGIG (reference sequence). The CDR3 totals 13 residues. V was shortened by 5 bases and J by 6 bases, with 14 bases between the two germline ends. The chain's CDR3 is CAWGEQGGQPQHF. The CDR3 DNA sequence: TGTGCCTGGGGGGAGCAGGGTGGTCAGCCCCAGCATTTT. Full variable domain (remainder filled in from reference TRBV30 and TRBJ1-5): SQTIHQWPATLVQPVGSPLSLECTVEGTSNPNLYWYRQAAGRGLQLLFYSVGIGQISSEVPQNLSASRPQDRQFILSSKKLLLSDSGFYLCAWGEQGGQPQHFGDGTRLSIL.

V and J are TRBV20-1 and TRBJ1-4, with a possible D match to TRBD1 (5 bases). Germline CDR1 and CDR2: DFQATT and SNEGSKA (reference sequence). The CDR3 runs 14 residues. Trimming shortened V by 3 bases and J by 6 bases, and 14 bases separated the two germline ends. The CDR3 nucleotides read TGCAGTGCTAGTGGGGGACTCCGTGATGAAAAACTGTTTTTT. Translated, it gives CSASGGLRDEKLFF.

This chain connects TRBV28 to TRBJ1-2; TRBD1 matches 7 bases. Germline V lookup: CDR1 MDHEN, CDR2 SYDVKM. The CDR3 is made up of 13 amino acids. V was clipped by 10 bases and J by 2 bases; unmatched bases: 7. As DNA, the CDR3 is TGTGCCACCCGGGACAGTCCAAACTATGGCTACACCTTC. This gives the protein CATRDSPNYGYTF.

The chain links TRBV10-3 to TRBJ1-5; D is ambiguous. V lost 10 bases to trimming and J lost 4 bases, with 11 bases between them. Germline-derived CDR1 and CDR2 are ENHRY and SYGVKD. This CDR3 is built from 12 residues. CDR3 nucleotide sequence: TGTGCCACCGCTACCTTGAATCAGCCCCAGCATTTT. This sequence encodes CATATLNQPQHF.

The chain has TRBV5-8 and TRBJ1-5; D gene uncertain. In germline, CDR1 is SGHTS, CDR2 YDEGEE. This CDR3 region has 16 residues. Trimming cost V 0 bases and J 0 bases, with 10 bases left between them. For the CDR3, the DNA is TGTGCCAGCAGCTTGGCATCAGGCCATAGCAATCAGCCCCAGCATTTT. As protein: CASSLASGHSNQPQHF.

The chain uses TRBV30 and TRBJ2-6; TRBD1 is a possible D gene (5 bases). Germline assignment: CDR1 GTSNPN and CDR2 SVGIG (reference sequence). Trimming cost V 2 bases and J 0 bases, with 14 bases left between them. The length of the CDR3 is 17 residues. CDR3 nucleotide sequence: TGTGCCTGGAGTCCAACAAGGACACGCTCTGGGGCCAACGTCCTGACTTTC. Translating it yields CAWSPTRTRSGANVLTF.

The chain is built from TRBV30 and TRBJ1-5; 7 positions agree with TRBD1. After removal of 4 bases from V and 3 bases from J, the junction contained 24 bases not matched to a gene. The CDR3 runs 20 residues. The germline CDR1 and CDR2 sequences are GTSNPN and SVGIG (reference sequence). This CDR3 reads CAWILTDPERPGQNNQPQHF. The CDR3 DNA reads as TGTGCCTGGATCCTCACGGATCCGGAGAGACCGGGACAGAACAATCAGCCCCAGCATTTT.

This chain links TRBV5-6 with TRBJ2-1, with 12 bases identical to TRBD2. CDR1 is SGHDT and CDR2 is YYEEEE in the germline V gene. The CDR3 is made up of 15 amino acids. V lost 5 bases and J lost 9; bases outside the gene matches: 9. The CDR3 spells CASRASGGASGEQFF. CDR3 in DNA: TGTGCCAGCAGGGCTAGCGGGGGGGCCTCAGGTGAGCAGTTCTTC. Full variable domain (outside the CDR3, taken from reference TRBV5-6 and TRBJ2-1): DAGVTQSPTHLIKTRGQQVTLRCSPKSGHDTVSWYQQALGQGPQFIFQYYEEEERQRGNFPDRFSGHQFPNYSSELNVNALLLGDSALYLCASRASGGASGEQFFGPGTRLTVL.

This chain connects TRBV27 to TRBJ1-1, with 8 bases lining up with TRBD1. The CDR3 length is 14 residues. In germline, CDR1 is MNHEY, CDR2 SMNVEV (reference sequence). With 5 bases clipped from V and 1 base from J, the junction kept 3 bases outside the gene matches. The DNA for the CDR3 is TGTGCCAGCAGTATCGGGACAGGGAACACTGAAGCTTTCTTT. It specifies CASSIGTGNTEAFF.

The gene calls are TRBV5-1 and TRBJ1-5; weak D call: TRBD1 (5 bases). The CDR3 totals 14 residues. The germline V gene has CDR1 SGHRS and CDR2 YFSETQ. Deletions cut 0 bases from V and 4 bases from J, with 8 bases between. The CDR3 sequence: CASSLASGNQPQHF. The CDR3 DNA reads TGCGCCAGCAGCTTGGCCTCAGGGAATCAGCCCCAGCATTTT.

The rearrangement links TRBV5-1 to TRBJ2-5; 8 bases fit TRBD2. Unmatched junction bases numbered 18, after V lost 4 bases and J lost 7 bases. This CDR3 comprises 17 residues. Germline CDR1 and CDR2: SGHRS and YFSETQ. The chain's CDR3 is CASSAEASGGSRGTQYF. The DNA for the CDR3 is TGCGCCAGCAGCGCAGAAGCCAGCGGGGGCTCTCGCGGGACCCAGTACTTC. Combining the CDR3 with reference TRBV5-1 and TRBJ2-5 gives the whole variable domain KAGVTQTPRYLIKTRGQQVTLSCSPISGHRSVSWYQQTPGQGLQFLFEYFSETQRNKGNFPGRFSGRQFSNSRSEMNVSTLELGDSALYLCASSAEASGGSRGTQYFGPGTRLLVL.

V and J are TRBV4-1 and TRBJ1-3; D remains ambiguous. The CDR3 consists of 15 residues. The germline CDR1 and CDR2 sequences are MGHRA and YSYEKL. V lost 0 bases and J 2 bases, leaving 8 bases between the germline ends. This CDR3 reads CASSQDPYAGNTIYF. CDR3 bases: TGCGCCAGCAGCCAAGATCCGTATGCTGGAAACACCATATATTTT.

The chain recombines TRBV2 with TRBJ1-2; no firm D call. Germline assignment: CDR1 SNHLY and CDR2 FYNNEI. The V end was cut by 7 bases, the J end by 4 bases, with 13 bases between. The CDR3 has 13 residues. CDR3 loop: CASTDIASYGYTF. The CDR3 DNA reads TGTGCCAGCACCGACATCGCCTCCTATGGCTACACCTTC.

This chain connects TRBV30 to TRBJ1-3, with D perhaps matching TRBD1 (5 bases). Germline V gene sequence: CDR1 GTSNPN, CDR2 SVGIG (reference sequence). There are 15 residues in the CDR3. Trimming pared 0 bases from V and 0 bases from J, leaving 9 bases between. The CDR3 spells CAWSVGVLSGNTIYF. The CDR3 DNA sequence: TGTGCCTGGAGTGTAGGGGTACTCTCTGGAAACACCATATATTTT.

The chain is built from TRBV30 and TRBJ1-1, with TRBD1 matching 7 bases. With 3 bases clipped from V and 5 bases from J, the junction kept 15 bases outside the gene matches. CDR3 size: 16 residues. CDR1 is GTSNPN and CDR2 is SVGIG in the germline V gene (reference sequence). The CDR3 protein is CAWSPLRQGGGTEAFF. The CDR3 bases are TGTGCCTGGAGCCCCCTGAGACAGGGCGGAGGGACTGAAGCTTTCTTT.

The chain employs TRBV2 and TRBJ2-5, with D possibly matching TRBD2 (6 bases). The CDR3 is 15 amino acids. Germline CDR1 is SNHLY and CDR2 is FYNNEI. Trimming removed 4 bases at V and 4 bases at J, with 16 bases between. CDR3 DNA sequence: TGTGCCAGCAGTGGAATCGGGGGAGTTTTAGAGACCCAGTACTTC. Translating it yields CASSGIGGVLETQYF.

The rearrangement links TRBV7-3 to TRBJ2-3; D gene ambiguous. The CDR3 has 13 residues. Germline assignment: CDR1 SGHTA and CDR2 FQGTGA. Trimming shortened V by 1 base and J by 1 base, and 3 bases separated the two germline ends. CDR3 sequence: CASSLIGTDTQYF. The CDR3 DNA is TGTGCCAGCAGCTTAATCGGCACAGATACGCAGTATTTT.

This chain uses TRBV19 with TRBJ1-5, with a possible D match to TRBD1 (6 bases). CDR3 length equals 14 residues. V gave up 5 bases and J gave up 6 bases, with 14 bases separating them. CDR1 is LNHDA and CDR2 is SQIVND in the germline V gene (reference sequence). The CDR3 DNA sequence: TGTGCCAGTAGTCCCCCAGGGGTAATTCAGCCCCAGCATTTT. It codes for CASSPPGVIQPQHF.

V and J are TRBV5-6 and TRBJ1-3; no definite D call. The V end lost 2 bases, the J end lost 1 base, and 4 bases lay between the germline ends. The CDR3 consists of 13 residues. Germline V gives CDR1 SGHDT, CDR2 YYEEEE. CDR3 nucleotides: TGTGCCAGCAGCTTTAGTTCTGGAAACACCATATATTTT. Amino acid sequence: CASSFSSGNTIYF.

CDR3 DNA sequence: TGCGCCAGCAGCTTGGGGGGGCGCGGAATGAACACTGAAGCTTTCTTT. It codes for CASSLGGRGMNTEAFF. The chain employs TRBV5-1 and TRBJ1-1; possible D gene TRBD1, 6 bases. This CDR3 is 16 amino acids long. The V end was cut by 0 bases, the J end by 0 bases, with 12 bases between. Germline V gene lookup returns CDR1 SGHRS and CDR2 YFSETQ.

Only one count was recorded for this clone. The chain has TRBV9 and TRBJ1-3; no clear D gene. Germline V gene sequence: CDR1 SGDLS, CDR2 YYNGEE. The CDR3 covers 14 residues. Trimming left V 4 bases short and J 0 bases short, with 8 bases between. Written as DNA, the CDR3 is TGTGCCAGCAGCTCAGCGTCCTCTGGAAACACCATATATTTT. Translation gives CASSSASSGNTIYF.

V gene TRBV4-3 combines with J gene TRBJ1-2; D is perhaps TRBD1 (6 bases). This CDR3 is 16 amino acids long. Trimming stripped 0 bases from V and 4 bases from J, with 15 bases between. Germline CDR1 and CDR2: LGHNA and YSLEER. Here the CDR3 DNA reads TGCGCCAGCAGCCAAGATTATTATAGGGGGACCTATGGCTACACCTTC. Protein sequence: CASSQDYYRGTYGYTF.

The V call is TRBV6-1, the J call TRBJ2-7, with a tentative D call TRBD1 (5 bases). Looked up from germline, CDR1 is MNHNS and CDR2 is SASEGT. This CDR3 region has 14 residues. V dropped 5 bases and J dropped 1 base, with 12 bases sitting between them. Here the CDR3 reads CASSYGDSSYEQYF. CDR3 in DNA: TGTGCCAGCAGTTATGGTGACAGTTCCTACGAGCAGTACTTC.

The chain is built from TRBV30 and TRBJ1-1, with D possibly matching TRBD1 (5 bases). CDR1 GTSNPN and CDR2 SVGIG come from the germline V gene (reference sequence). The CDR3 has 12 amino acids. Trimming stripped 4 bases from V and 0 bases from J, with 6 bases between. This CDR3 is CAWNRLNTEAFF. CDR3 DNA: TGTGCCTGGAACAGGCTGAACACTGAAGCTTTCTTT. Complete variable domain (other parts from reference TRBV30 and TRBJ1-1): SQTIHQWPATLVQPVGSPLSLECTVEGTSNPNLYWYRQAAGRGLQLLFYSVGIGQISSEVPQNLSASRPQDRQFILSSKKLLLSDSGFYLCAWNRLNTEAFFGQGTRLTVV.